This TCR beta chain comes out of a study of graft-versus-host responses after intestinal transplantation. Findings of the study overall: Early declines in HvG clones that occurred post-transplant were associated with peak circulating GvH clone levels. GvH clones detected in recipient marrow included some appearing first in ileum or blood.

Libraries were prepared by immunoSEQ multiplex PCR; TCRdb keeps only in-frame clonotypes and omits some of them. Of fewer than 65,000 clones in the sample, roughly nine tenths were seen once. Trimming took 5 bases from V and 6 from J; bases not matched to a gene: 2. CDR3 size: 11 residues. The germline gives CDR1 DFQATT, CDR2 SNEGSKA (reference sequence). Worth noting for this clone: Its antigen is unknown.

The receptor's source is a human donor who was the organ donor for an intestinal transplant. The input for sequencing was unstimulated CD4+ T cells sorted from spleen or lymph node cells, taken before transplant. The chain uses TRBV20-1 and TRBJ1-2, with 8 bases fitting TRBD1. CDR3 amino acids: CSAGQGHGYTF. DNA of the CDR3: TGCAGTGCTGGACAGGGCCATGGCTACACCTTC.